This T cell receptor beta chain emerged from a study of T-cell memory formation after mild COVID-19. Points from the study as a whole: The study found contracting CD4+ clones mainly in CM and EM and contracting CD8+ clones in EMRA. SARS-CoV-2 specificity was not confirmed for second-wave clones peaking on day 37. Balance between CD4 and CD8 was seen in clones contracting day 15 to 85, and a CD4+ lean was seen in later expanders. Several responding clones turned up in pre-infection memory, indicating that cross-reactive memory may have taken part.

TCRdb recomputed calls from the 5' RACE reads with MiXCR, one row per CDR3 protein. The sample contains approximately 250,000 distinct CDR3 sequences, approximately 15% of which appear only once. This CDR3 has 13 residues. Deletions cut 7 bases from V and 7 bases from J, with 16 bases between. For this clonotype: No antigen is known for it.

This sequence originates from an adult woman who had mild COVID-19 (a few samples of this study predate the infection). Cell type and time point are not known. Source material: PBMCs or a T cell subset sorted from them (not recorded which). The J gene is TRBJ1-2, the V gene TRBV12-3 or TRBV12-4; D gene uncertain. Here the CDR3 DNA reads TGTGCCAGCAAGCGAGGAGATTCTACTGGCTACACCTTC. Its translation is CASKRGDSTGYTF.